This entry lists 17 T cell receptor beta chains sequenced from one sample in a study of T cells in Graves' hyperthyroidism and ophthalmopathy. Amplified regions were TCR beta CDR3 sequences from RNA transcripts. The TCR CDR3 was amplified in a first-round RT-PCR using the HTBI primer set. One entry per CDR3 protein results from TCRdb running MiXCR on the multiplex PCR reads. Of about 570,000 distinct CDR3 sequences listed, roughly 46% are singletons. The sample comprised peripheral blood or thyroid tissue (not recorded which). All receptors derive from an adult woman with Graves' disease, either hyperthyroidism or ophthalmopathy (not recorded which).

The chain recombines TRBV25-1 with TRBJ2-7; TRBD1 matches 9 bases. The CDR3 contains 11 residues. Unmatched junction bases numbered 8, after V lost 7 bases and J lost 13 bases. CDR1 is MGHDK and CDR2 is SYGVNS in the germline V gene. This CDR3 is CASTQGTGLYF. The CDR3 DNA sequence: TGTGCCAGCACCCAGGGGACAGGGCTTTACTTC.

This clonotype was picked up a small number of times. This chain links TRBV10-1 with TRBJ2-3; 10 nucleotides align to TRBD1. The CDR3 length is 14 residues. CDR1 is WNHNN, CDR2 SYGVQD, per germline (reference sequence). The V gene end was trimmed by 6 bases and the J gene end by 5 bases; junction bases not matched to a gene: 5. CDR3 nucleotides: TGCGCCAGCAGCGACAGGGGGCTAGTAGATACGCAGTATTTT. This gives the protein CASSDRGLVDTQYF.

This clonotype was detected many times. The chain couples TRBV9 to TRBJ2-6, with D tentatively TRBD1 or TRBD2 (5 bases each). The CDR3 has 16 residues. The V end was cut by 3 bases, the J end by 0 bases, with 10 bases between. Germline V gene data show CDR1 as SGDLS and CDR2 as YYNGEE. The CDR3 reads CASSGLGGSGANVLTF. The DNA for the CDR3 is TGTGCCAGCAGCGGCCTTGGGGGCTCTGGGGCCAACGTCCTGACTTTC.

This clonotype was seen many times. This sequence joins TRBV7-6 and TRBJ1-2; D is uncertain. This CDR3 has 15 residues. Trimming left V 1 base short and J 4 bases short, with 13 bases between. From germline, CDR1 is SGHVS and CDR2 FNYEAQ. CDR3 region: CASSLDSSGSYGYTF. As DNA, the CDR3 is TGTGCCAGCAGCTTAGACAGCTCCGGAAGCTATGGCTACACCTTC.

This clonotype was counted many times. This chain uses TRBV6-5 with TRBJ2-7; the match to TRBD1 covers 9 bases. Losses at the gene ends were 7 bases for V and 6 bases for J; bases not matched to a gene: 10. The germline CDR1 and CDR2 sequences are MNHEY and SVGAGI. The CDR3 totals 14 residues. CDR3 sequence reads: CASTQGTGSIEQYF. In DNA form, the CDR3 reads TGTGCCAGCACCCAAGGGACAGGGAGTATCGAGCAGTACTTC.

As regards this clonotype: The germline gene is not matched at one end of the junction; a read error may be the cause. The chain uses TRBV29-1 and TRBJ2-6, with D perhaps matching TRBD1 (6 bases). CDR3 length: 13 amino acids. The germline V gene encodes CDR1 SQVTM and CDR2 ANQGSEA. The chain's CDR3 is CSVEAGVPNVLTF. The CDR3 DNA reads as TGCAGCGTGGAAGCAGGGGTACCCAACGTCCTGACTTTC. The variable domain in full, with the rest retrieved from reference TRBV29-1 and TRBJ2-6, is SAVISQKPSRDICQRGTSLTIQCQVDSQVTMMFWYRQQPGQSLTLIATANQGSEATYESGFVIDKFPISRPNLTFSTLTVSNMSPEDSSIYLCSVEAGVPNVLTFGAGSRLTVL.

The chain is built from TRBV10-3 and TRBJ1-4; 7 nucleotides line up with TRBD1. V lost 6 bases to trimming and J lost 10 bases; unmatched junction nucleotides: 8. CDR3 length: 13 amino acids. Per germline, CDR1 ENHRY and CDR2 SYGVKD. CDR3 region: CAISQGEGGKLFF. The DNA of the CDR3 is TGTGCCATCAGCCAGGGGGAAGGTGGAAAACTGTTTTTT.

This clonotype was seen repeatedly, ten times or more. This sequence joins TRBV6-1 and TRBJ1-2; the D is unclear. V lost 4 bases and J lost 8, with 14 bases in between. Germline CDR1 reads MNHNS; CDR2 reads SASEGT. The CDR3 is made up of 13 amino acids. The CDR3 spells CASSGSKVWGYTF. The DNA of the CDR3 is TGTGCCAGCAGTGGATCAAAGGTCTGGGGCTACACCTTC.

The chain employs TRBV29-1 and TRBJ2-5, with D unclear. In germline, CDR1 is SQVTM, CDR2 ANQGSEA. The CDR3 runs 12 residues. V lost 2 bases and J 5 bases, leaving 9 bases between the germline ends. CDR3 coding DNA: TGCAGCGTTGAACCTCTCGGTGAGACCCAGTACTTC. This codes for CSVEPLGETQYF.

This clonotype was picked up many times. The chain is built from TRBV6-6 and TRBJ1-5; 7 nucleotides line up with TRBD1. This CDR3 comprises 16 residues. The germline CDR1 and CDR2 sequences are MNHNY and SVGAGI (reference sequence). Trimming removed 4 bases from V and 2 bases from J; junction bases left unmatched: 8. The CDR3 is CASSSDRPTGNQPQHF. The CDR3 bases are TGTGCCAGCAGTTCGGACAGGCCGACTGGCAATCAGCCCCAGCATTTT.

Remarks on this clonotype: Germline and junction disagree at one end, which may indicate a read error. The CDR3 sequence is CASSPPGGRITGELLF. The CDR3 nucleotides are TGTGCCAGTAGTCCCCCCGGCGGCAGAATAACCGGGGAGCTGCTTTTT. The J gene is TRBJ2-2, the V gene TRBV19; weak D call: TRBD2 (5 bases). The CDR3 loop spans 16 amino acids. Germline CDR1 LNHDA, CDR2 SQIVND (reference sequence). The full variable domain, in which reference TRBV19 and TRBJ2-2 provide the parts outside the CDR3, is DGGITQSPKYLFRKEGQNVTLSCEQNLNHDAMYWYRQDPGQGLRLIYYSQIVNDFQKGDIAEGYSVSREKKESFPLTVTSAQKNPTAFYLCASSPPGGRITGELLFGEGSRLTVL.

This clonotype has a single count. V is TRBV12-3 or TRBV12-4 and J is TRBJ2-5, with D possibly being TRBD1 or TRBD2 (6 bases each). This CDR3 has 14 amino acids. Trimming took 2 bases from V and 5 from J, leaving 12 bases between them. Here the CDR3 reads CASSLMVGGETQYF. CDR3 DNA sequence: TGTGCCAGCAGTTTAATGGTGGGGGGCGAGACCCAGTACTTC.

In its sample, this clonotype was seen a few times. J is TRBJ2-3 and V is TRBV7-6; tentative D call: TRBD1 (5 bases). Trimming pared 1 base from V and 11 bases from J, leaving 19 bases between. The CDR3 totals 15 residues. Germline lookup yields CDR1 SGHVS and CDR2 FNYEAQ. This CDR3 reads CASSLVSHGAGKQYF. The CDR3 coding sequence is TGTGCCAGCAGCTTAGTATCACACGGTGCAGGGAAGCAGTATTTT. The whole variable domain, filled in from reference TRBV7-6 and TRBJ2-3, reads GAGVSQSPRYKVTKRGQDVALRCDPISGHVSLYWYRQALGQGPEFLTYFNYEAQQDKSGLPNDRFSAERPEGSISTLTIQRTEQRDSAMYRCASSLVSHGAGKQYFGPGTRLTVL.

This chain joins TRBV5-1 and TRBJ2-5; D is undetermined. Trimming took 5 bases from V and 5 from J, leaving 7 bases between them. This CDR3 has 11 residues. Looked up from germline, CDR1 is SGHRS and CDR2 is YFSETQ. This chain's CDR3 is CASRLGETQYF. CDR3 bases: TGCGCCAGCAGACTGGGGGAGACCCAGTACTTC.

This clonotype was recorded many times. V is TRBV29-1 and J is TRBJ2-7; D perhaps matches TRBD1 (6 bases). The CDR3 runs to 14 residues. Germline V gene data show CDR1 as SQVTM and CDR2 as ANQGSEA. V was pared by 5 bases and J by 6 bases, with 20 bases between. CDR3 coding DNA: TGCAGCGTTTCCCACAGGGACCGGAGCGGCGAGCAGTACTTC. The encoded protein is CSVSHRDRSGEQYF.

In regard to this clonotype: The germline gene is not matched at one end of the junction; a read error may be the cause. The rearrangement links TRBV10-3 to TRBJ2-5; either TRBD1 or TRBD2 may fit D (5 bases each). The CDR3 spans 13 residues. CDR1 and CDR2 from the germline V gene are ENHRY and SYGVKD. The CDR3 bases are TGTGCCATCAGCGGACGGGGCGAAGAGACTCAGTACTTC. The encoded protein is CAISGRGEETQYF.

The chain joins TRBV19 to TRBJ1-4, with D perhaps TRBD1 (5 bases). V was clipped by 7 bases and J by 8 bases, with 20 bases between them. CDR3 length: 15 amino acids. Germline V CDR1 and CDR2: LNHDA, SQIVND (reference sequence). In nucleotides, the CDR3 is TGTGCCAGTACTCCTGGGGGGGTGTTCGAAGAAAAACTGTTTTTT. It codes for CASTPGGVFEEKLFF.